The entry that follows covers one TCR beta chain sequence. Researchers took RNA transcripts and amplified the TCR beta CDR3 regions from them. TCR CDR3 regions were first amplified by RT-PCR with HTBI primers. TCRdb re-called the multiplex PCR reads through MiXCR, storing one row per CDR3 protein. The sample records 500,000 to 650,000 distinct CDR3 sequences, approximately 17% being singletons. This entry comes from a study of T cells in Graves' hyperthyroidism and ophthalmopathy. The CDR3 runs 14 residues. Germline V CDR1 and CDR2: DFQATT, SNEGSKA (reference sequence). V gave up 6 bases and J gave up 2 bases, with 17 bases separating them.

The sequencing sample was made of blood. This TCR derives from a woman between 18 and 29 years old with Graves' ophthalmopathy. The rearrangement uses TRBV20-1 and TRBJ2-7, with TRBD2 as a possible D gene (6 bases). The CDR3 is CSAAKGRGTYEQYF. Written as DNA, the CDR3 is TGCAGTGCGGCGAAGGGGCGGGGAACCTACGAGCAGTACTTC.